The following is a T cell receptor beta chain sequence with its context. What it binds is unknown. This specimen belongs to a study of shared clonotypes between healthy human individuals. Study summary: Every donor yielded three CD4 naive, three CD4 memory, two CD8 naive and one CD8 memory plate. Study-wide results and limits: Inspection by rarefaction showed sorted-subset sequencing to be incomplete despite large depth.

Looked up from germline, CDR1 is MNHNY and CDR2 is SVGAGI (reference sequence). CDR3 length: 14 residues. The V segment lost 7 bases and the J segment 5 bases; nucleotides outside the gene matches: 5. In the authors' methods: From ImmunoSEQ came sequences covering only the junction and carrying no quality scores, so filtering differed. The protocol was immunoSEQ multiplex PCR, while the TCRdb copy is restricted to in-frame clones and leaves out a portion. Clonal size and the V and J genes are those of that table, whereas D and trimming came from the DNA. The sample shows 2,500,000 or so clones, about 92% of them seen only once.

The TCR originated in a man aged 18 to 29 in good health. The chain carries TRBV6-6 and TRBJ2-5, with TRBD2 identical over 12 bases. Input material: naive CD4+ T cells sorted from blood. Indicated subset: CD45RA+ positively selected. The CDR3 nucleotides are TGTGCCAGCATTTTGACTAGCGGGAGTGAGACCCAGTACTTC. Its translation: CASILTSGSETQYF.